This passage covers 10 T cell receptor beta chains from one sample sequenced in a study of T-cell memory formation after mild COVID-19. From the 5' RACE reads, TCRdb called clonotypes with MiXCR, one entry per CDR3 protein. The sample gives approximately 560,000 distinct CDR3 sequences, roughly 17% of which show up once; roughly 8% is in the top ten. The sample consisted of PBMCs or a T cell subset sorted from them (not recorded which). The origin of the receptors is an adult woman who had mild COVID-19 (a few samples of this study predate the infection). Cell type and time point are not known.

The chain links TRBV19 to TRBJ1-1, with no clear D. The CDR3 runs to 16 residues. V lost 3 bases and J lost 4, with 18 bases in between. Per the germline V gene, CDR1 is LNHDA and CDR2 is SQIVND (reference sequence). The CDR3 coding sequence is TGTGCCAGTAGTATCGGGGTATGGGAGTCTAGCACTGAAGCTTTCTTT. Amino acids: CASSIGVWESSTEAFF.

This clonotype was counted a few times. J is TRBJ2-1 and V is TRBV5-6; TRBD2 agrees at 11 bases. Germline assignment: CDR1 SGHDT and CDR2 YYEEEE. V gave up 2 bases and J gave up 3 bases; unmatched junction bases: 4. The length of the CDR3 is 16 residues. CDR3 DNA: TGTGCCAGCAGCTTCCGGACTAGCGGGTTCTACAATGAGCAGTTCTTC. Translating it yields CASSFRTSGFYNEQFF.

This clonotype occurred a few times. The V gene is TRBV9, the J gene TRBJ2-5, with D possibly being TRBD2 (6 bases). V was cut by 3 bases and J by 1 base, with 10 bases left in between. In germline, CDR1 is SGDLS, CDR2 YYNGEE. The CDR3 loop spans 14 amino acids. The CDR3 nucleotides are TGTGCCAGCAGCGGAATACTAGCCCAAGAGACCCAGTACTTC. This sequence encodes CASSGILAQETQYF.

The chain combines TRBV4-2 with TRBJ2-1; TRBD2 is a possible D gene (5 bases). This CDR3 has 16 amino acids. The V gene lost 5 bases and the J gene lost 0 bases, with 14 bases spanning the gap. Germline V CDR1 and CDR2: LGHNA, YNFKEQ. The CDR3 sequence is CASSFSVGSSYNEQFF. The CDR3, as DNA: TGTGCCAGCAGCTTCTCCGTAGGGAGCTCCTACAATGAGCAGTTCTTC.

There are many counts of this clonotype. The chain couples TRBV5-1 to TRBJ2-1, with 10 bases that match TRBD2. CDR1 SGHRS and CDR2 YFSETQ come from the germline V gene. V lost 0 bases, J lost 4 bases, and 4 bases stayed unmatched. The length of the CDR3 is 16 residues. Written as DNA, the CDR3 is TGCGCCAGCAGCTTGGCTCCTAGCGGGGGATACAATGAGCAGTTCTTC. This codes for CASSLAPSGGYNEQFF.

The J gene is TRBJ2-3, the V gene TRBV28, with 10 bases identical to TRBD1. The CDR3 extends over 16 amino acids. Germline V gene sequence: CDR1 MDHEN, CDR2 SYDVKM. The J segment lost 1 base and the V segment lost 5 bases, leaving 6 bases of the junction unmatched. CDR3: CASSPAGTGGTDTQYF. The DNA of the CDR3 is TGTGCCAGCAGTCCCGCCGGGACAGGGGGCACAGATACGCAGTATTTT.

The CDR3 is CASSLAHQPQHF. For the CDR3, the DNA is TGTGCCAGCAGCCTCGCCCATCAGCCCCAGCATTTT. The chain combines TRBV7-8 with TRBJ1-5; D is uncertain. CDR1 and CDR2 from the germline V gene are SGHVS and FQNEAQ. Deletions cut 5 bases from V and 5 bases from J, with 7 bases between. The CDR3 is 12 amino acids.

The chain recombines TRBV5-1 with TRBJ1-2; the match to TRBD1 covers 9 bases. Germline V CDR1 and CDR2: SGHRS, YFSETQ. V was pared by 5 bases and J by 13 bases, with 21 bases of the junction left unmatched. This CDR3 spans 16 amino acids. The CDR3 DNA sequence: TGCGCCAGCAGTTTCAACCCCGGGACAGGGTCTGTGGAGGCCACCTTC. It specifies CASSFNPGTGSVEATF.

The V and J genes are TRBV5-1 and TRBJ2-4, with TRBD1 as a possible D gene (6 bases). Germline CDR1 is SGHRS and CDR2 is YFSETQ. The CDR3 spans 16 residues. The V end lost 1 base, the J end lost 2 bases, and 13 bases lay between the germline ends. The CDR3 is CASSLNRETSKNIQYF. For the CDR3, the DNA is TGCGCCAGCAGCTTGAACAGGGAGACCTCCAAAAACATTCAGTACTTC.

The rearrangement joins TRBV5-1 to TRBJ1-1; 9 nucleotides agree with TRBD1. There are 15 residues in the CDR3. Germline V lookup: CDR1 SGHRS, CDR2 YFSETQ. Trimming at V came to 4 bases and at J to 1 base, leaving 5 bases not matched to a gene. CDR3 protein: CASSALGQGNTEAFF. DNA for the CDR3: TGCGCCAGCAGCGCCTTGGGACAGGGGAACACTGAAGCTTTCTTT.